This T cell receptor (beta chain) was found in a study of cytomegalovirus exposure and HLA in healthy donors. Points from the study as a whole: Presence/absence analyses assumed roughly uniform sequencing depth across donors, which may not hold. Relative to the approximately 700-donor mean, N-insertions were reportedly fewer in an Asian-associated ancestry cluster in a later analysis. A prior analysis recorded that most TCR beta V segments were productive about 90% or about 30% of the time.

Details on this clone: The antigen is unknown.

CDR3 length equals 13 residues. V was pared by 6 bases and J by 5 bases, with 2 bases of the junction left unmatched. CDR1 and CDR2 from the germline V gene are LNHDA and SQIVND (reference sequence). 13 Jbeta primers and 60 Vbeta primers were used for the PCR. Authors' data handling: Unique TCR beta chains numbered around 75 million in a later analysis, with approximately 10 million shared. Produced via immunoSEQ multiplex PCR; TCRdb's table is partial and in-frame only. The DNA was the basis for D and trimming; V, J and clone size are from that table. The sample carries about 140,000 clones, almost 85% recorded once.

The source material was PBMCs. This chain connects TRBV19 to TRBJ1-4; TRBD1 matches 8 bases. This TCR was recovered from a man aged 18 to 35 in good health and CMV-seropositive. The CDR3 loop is CASRDRENEKLFF. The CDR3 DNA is TGTGCCAGTAGGGACAGGGAGAATGAAAAACTGTTTTTT.